This T cell receptor (beta chain) came from a study of blood T cell repertoires in COVID-19. The overall study: Acute-phase and convalescent COVID-19 samples originated in the United States, Italy and Spain. Nucleic acid was either cDNA or gDNA, and it came from T cells, B-cell-depleted T cells, or PBMCs.

CDR1 and CDR2 from the germline V gene are SGHRS and YFSETQ. The trim removed 3 bases at V and 5 bases at J, leaving 5 bases unmatched. The CDR3 runs 15 residues. Methods used by the authors: Estimation of nucleated cell counts was performed using reference gene primer amplification. Sequencing used immunoSEQ multiplex PCR; TCRdb keeps in-frame clones, though not all of them. V, J and clone size were drawn from that table, and D and trimming were deduced from the DNA. Seen here are over 20,000 clones, about 92% observed once, and the top ten hold about 2%. This clone came up once. The source is a human donor in a cohort sampled during active COVID-19. Specimen: peripheral blood. The genes are TRBV5-1 and TRBJ1-6; 7 positions match TRBD1. CDR3 nucleotide sequence: TGCGCCAGCAGCTCGGTCCAGGGGGATAATTCACCCCTCCACTTT. The encoded protein is CASSSVQGDNSPLHF. The whole variable domain, filled in from reference TRBV5-1 and TRBJ1-6, reads KAGVTQTPRYLIKTRGQQVTLSCSPISGHRSVSWYQQTPGQGLQFLFEYFSETQRNKGNFPGRFSGRQFSNSRSEMNVSTLELGDSALYLCASSSVQGDNSPLHFGNGTRLTVT.